Below are 7 T cell receptor beta chains sequenced from a single sample in a study of Tregs in tolerant kidney transplant recipients. Clones were read by immunoSEQ multiplex PCR, and TCRdb kept only the in-frame ones, dropping some. The sample lists about 240,000 clones, roughly 84% occurring once. The sample consisted of CD4+ T cells from blood. The receptor set was obtained from a human donor in good health.

The V gene is TRBV6-6, the J gene TRBJ2-3, with 10 bases matching TRBD1. With V trimmed by 0 bases and J by 4 bases, 4 bases remained unmatched. CDR1 MNHNY and CDR2 SVGAGI come from the germline V gene (reference sequence). The CDR3 runs 16 residues. CDR3 nucleotides: TGTGCCAGCAGTTACTCGAATGGACAGGGGGCAGATACGCAGTATTTT. Protein sequence: CASSYSNGQGADTQYF.

The CDR3 here is CATSRLAGRTGYGKETQYF. The CDR3 nucleotides are TGTGCCACCAGCAGACTCGCCGGCCGGACAGGCTATGGGAAAGAGACCCAGTACTTC. The chain carries TRBV15 and TRBJ2-5; 7 bases agree with TRBD1. Germline trimming cut 2 bases from V and 3 bases from J; bases unmatched to any gene: 18. The V gene's germline CDR1 is LNHNV and CDR2 YYDKDF (reference sequence). CDR3 length: 19 amino acids.

The V gene is TRBV6-1, the J gene TRBJ2-1; D gene ambiguous. Germline CDR1 and CDR2: MNHNS and SASEGT. CDR3 length: 17 amino acids. The V end was cut by 1 base, the J end by 6 bases, with 19 bases between. CDR3 sequence: CASSEEEGSLSRNEQFF. As DNA, the CDR3 is TGTGCCAGCAGTGAAGAGGAAGGTTCCCTCTCCCGCAATGAGCAGTTCTTC.

The chain is built from TRBV9 and TRBJ1-1; the D gene is possibly TRBD1 (5 bases). This CDR3 is built from 14 residues. Per germline, CDR1 SGDLS and CDR2 YYNGEE. Trimming took 4 bases from V and 5 from J, leaving 15 bases between them. For the CDR3, the DNA is TGTGCCAGCAGCACCGGCAGGGTCTTTACTGAAGCTTTCTTT. Amino acids: CASSTGRVFTEAFF.

A remark on this clone: The same CDR3 is also encoded by other DNA sequences in this sample. The V and J genes are TRBV9 and TRBJ2-3; TRBD1 is a possible D gene (5 bases). The germline V gene has CDR1 SGDLS and CDR2 YYNGEE. The CDR3 covers 13 residues. Trimming left V 2 bases short and J 5 bases short, with 9 bases between. CDR3 residues: CASSVQGGDTQYF. CDR3 in DNA: TGTGCCAGCAGCGTCCAGGGTGGAGATACGCAGTATTTT.

The rearrangement links TRBV5-1 to TRBJ1-3; D is uncertain. The germline V and J ends were trimmed by 4 bases and 0 bases, with 8 bases remaining between them. CDR3 length: 14 amino acids. Germline V gives CDR1 SGHRS, CDR2 YFSETQ. CDR3 region: CASSDPSSGNTIYF. The CDR3 DNA sequence: TGCGCCAGCAGCGACCCAAGCTCTGGAAACACCATATATTTT.

The V call is TRBV6-5, the J call TRBJ1-6; D unclear. Trimming pared 0 bases from V and 7 bases from J, leaving 10 bases between. CDR3 length equals 15 residues. CDR1 and CDR2 (germline): MNHEY, SVGAGI. The CDR3 sequence: CASSYSTSGNSPLHF. The DNA of the CDR3 is TGTGCCAGCAGTTACTCGACATCCGGGAATTCACCCCTCCACTTT.